Each of the 2 T cell receptor beta chains below was sequenced from the same sample in a study of cytomegalovirus exposure and HLA in healthy donors. A multiplex PCR was run with 60 Vbeta primers and 13 Jbeta primers. Repertoires were generated with immunoSEQ multiplex PCR, while TCRdb's copy carries only in-frame clones and drops some. This table has about 200,000 clones, 60% to 80% appearing once. The specimen was PBMCs. The receptors derive from a woman in her thirties in good health and CMV-seronegative.

The chain joins TRBV5-5 to TRBJ1-2; 9 bases fit TRBD1. Per the germline V gene, CDR1 is SGHKS and CDR2 is YYEKEE (reference sequence). The length of the CDR3 is 15 residues. The ends lost 4 bases at V and 2 bases at J; junction bases unmatched: 6. This CDR3 reads CASSLDRGPNYGYTF. For the CDR3, the DNA is TGTGCCAGCAGCCTGGACAGGGGACCCAACTATGGCTACACCTTC.

The V and J genes are TRBV5-5 and TRBJ1-1; TRBD1 agrees at 10 bases. Germline V gives CDR1 SGHKS, CDR2 YYEKEE (reference sequence). Losses at the gene ends were 0 bases for V and 5 bases for J; bases not matched to a gene: 13. This CDR3 comprises 18 residues. The CDR3 loop is CASSLAIRDRGFKTEAFF. As DNA, the CDR3 is TGTGCCAGCAGCTTGGCCATCCGGGACAGGGGATTTAAGACTGAAGCTTTCTTT.